This T cell receptor beta chain stems from a study of Ad26.COV2.S vaccination and SARS-CoV-2 variants. The study, taken as a whole, reports: Total responses of T cells may have been underestimated by the analyses of TCR breadth and depth.

Treatment noted: about 20 received Ad26.COV2.S at low or high dose, single or two shots; about 5 received placebo; per-sample allocation not given. At day 63 after the first vaccine or placebo injection, samples were drawn. Vaccine was an Ad26 vector expressing Wuhan-strain SARS-CoV-2 spike. This CDR3 has 14 amino acids. In germline, CDR1 is SGHTA, CDR2 FQGNSA. The V and J ends lost 5 bases and 2 bases respectively, with 10 bases between them. In its sample, this clone was seen a few times. Its antigen is unidentified. Using immunoSEQ multiplex PCR, the repertoire was profiled, and TCRdb retains in-frame clones only, with some absent. This repertoire shows 400,000 to 500,000 clones, around 89% found once; its top ten account for about 3.5%.

The material was peripheral blood, obtained in a trial of Ad26.COV2.S vaccine versus placebo. V gene TRBV7-2 combines with J gene TRBJ1-3, with unresolved D. This receptor was identified in a person between 18 and 65 years old who received the Ad26.COV2.S COVID-19 vaccine or a placebo. CDR3 in amino acids: CASSHRAAGNTIYF. CDR3 DNA: TGTGCCAGCAGCCATAGGGCCGCTGGAAACACCATATATTTT.